Listed below are T cell receptor beta chains from one sample, sequenced in a study of blood T cell repertoires in COVID-19. The data were produced by immunoSEQ multiplex PCR, yet TCRdb's version contains in-frame clones alone and is incomplete. The profile shows roughly 190,000 clones, 81% of them singletons. Sequencing was performed on peripheral blood. All receptors derive from a woman aged 40 to 50 with COVID-19, enrolled during active disease. The CDR3 runs from the conserved cysteine through the conserved F or W. D genes are given only for firm matches. A row's size may be missing; if present it is once, few, many or a size class.

TRBV4-1,.,.,TRBJ2-3,CASSQDLYTDTQYF,TGCGCCAGCAGCCAAGATTTGTACACAGATACGCAGTATTTT
TRBV2,.,TRBD2,TRBJ2-7,CASSTQGLAGEDF,TGTGCCAGCAGTACACAGGGACTAGCGGGGGAGGACTTC
TRBV2,few,.,TRBJ1-2,CASSDTGSNYGYTF,TGTGCCAGCAGCGATACAGGCTCTAACTATGGCTACACCTTC
TRBV5-6,few,.,TRBJ1-3,CASSYYLTGGNTIYF,TGTGCCAGCAGCTACTATCTGACAGGTGGAAACACCATATATTTT
TRBV6-5,.,.,TRBJ2-1,CASRVPGHEQFF,TGTGCCAGCAGGGTCCCAGGTCATGAGCAGTTCTTC
TRBV4-1,once,.,TRBJ1-3,CASSQVDMLGNTIYF,TGCGCCAGCAGCCAAGTGGACATGTTGGGAAACACCATATATTTT
TRBV19,.,.,TRBJ1-5,CASSNQGSNQPQHF,TGTGCCAGTAGTAACCAGGGGAGCAATCAGCCCCAGCATTTT
TRBV10-3,once,TRBD1,TRBJ1-2,CAISTGGGDHTF,TGTGCCATCAGTACAGGGGGGGGTGACCACACCTTC
TRBV7-9,.,TRBD1,TRBJ1-2,CASSLGTGNGYTF,TGTGCCAGCAGCTTAGGGACAGGGAATGGCTACACCTTC
TRBV18,.,.,TRBJ1-3,CASSAGEAGNTIYF,TGTGCCAGCTCAGCGGGAGAAGCTGGAAACACCATATATTTT
TRBV6-4,.,TRBD2,TRBJ2-3,CAKFLAGDVADTQYF,TGTGCCAAGTTTCTAGCGGGAGATGTCGCAGATACGCAGTATTTT
TRBV5-4,once,.,TRBJ2-6,CASSSGLNSGANVLTF,TGTGCCAGCAGCTCCGGACTCAACTCTGGGGCCAACGTCCTGACTTTC
TRBV5-4,.,TRBD1,TRBJ2-2,CASSLPDRGKNTGELFF,TGTGCCAGCAGCCTCCCTGACAGGGGGAAGAACACCGGGGAGCTGTTTTTT
TRBV19,few,.,TRBJ1-3,CASSRPGGRSGNTIYF,TGTGCCAGTAGCCGACCGGGGGGGCGCTCTGGAAACACCATATATTTT
TRBV3-1/TRBV3-2,.,.,TRBJ2-3,CASSQVADTQYF,TGTGCCAGCAGCCAAGTAGCAGATACGCAGTATTTT
TRBV11-2,.,.,TRBJ2-4,CASSPNFKDIQYF,TGTGCCAGCAGCCCGAACTTCAAAGACATTCAGTACTTC
TRBV21-1,.,.,TRBJ1-6,CASSKSRALHNSPLHF,TGTGCCAGCAGCAAAAGCAGGGCTTTGCATAATTCACCCCTCCACTTT
TRBV11-3,.,TRBD1,TRBJ2-5,CASSLGQGGDETQYF,TGTGCCAGCAGCTTGGGACAGGGGGGAGATGAGACCCAGTACTTC
TRBV19,.,.,TRBJ2-1,CASGRVTGNEQFF,TGTGCCAGTGGCAGGGTTACCGGCAATGAGCAGTTCTTC
TRBV3-1/TRBV3-2,few,TRBD1,TRBJ1-2,CASSQEPPRGRGYTF,TGTGCCAGCAGCCAAGAACCCCCCAGGGGGCGTGGCTACACCTTC
TRBV7-9,.,.,TRBJ1-1,CASSSKLNTEAFF,TGTGCCAGCAGCTCCAAGCTGAACACTGAAGCTTTCTTT
TRBV20-1,once,.,TRBJ1-2,CSASTKTNYGYTF,TGCAGTGCTAGTACAAAAACTAACTATGGCTACACCTTC
TRBV10-2,.,TRBD1,TRBJ1-2,CASSSGTGWGPTYTF,TGCGCCAGCAGTTCGGGGACAGGGTGGGGACCGACCTACACCTTC
TRBV28,.,TRBD1,TRBJ1-4,CASSSPGQSDEKLFF,TGTGCCAGCAGTTCCCCGGGACAGTCGGATGAAAAACTGTTTTTT
TRBV28,.,TRBD2,TRBJ2-5,CASSLIGEGVLETQYF,TGTGCCAGCAGCCTCATTGGGGAGGGTGTTTTAGAGACCCAGTACTTC
TRBV28,.,.,TRBJ2-3,CASSFYSTDTQYF,TGTGCCAGCAGTTTTTATAGCACAGATACGCAGTATTTT
TRBV5-1,.,.,TRBJ1-4,CASSLAGGDRLQEKLFF,TGCGCCAGCAGCTTGGCCGGGGGGGACCGGCTCCAGGAAAAACTGTTTTTT
TRBV11-2,.,TRBD2,TRBJ2-1,CASSPWAGAHEQFF,TGTGCCAGCAGTCCTTGGGCGGGAGCACATGAGCAGTTCTTC
TRBV4-2,.,.,TRBJ1-1,CASSQVTGETEAFF,TGTGCCAGCAGCCAAGTCACCGGGGAAACTGAAGCTTTCTTT
TRBV7-9,.,.,TRBJ1-4,CASSRSFRGDEKLFF,TGTGCCAGCAGCCGTTCATTCCGGGGGGATGAAAAACTGTTTTTT
TRBV27,.,.,TRBJ2-1,CASSPLWRPYNEQFF,TGTGCCAGCAGTCCCCTCTGGAGGCCTTACAATGAGCAGTTCTTC
TRBV4-1,.,.,TRBJ1-2,CASSQSQRAGGHGYTF,TGCGCCAGCAGCCAATCCCAACGGGCAGGAGGACATGGCTACACCTTC
TRBV6-2/TRBV6-3,.,.,TRBJ1-5,CASSPRESGVNQPQHF,TGTGCCAGCAGCCCTAGGGAGTCGGGGGTCAATCAGCCCCAGCATTTT
TRBV6-1,.,.,TRBJ2-1,CASSGAAGYNEQFF,TGTGCCAGCAGTGGAGCGGCGGGTTACAATGAGCAGTTCTTC
TRBV4-1,once,TRBD2,TRBJ2-5,CASSQIYPGLARETQYF,TGCGCCAGCAGCCAAATTTACCCGGGACTAGCGAGAGAGACCCAGTACTTC
TRBV28,many,.,TRBJ2-7,CASSFRVEQYF,TGTGCCAGCAGTTTTCGGGTTGAGCAGTACTTC
TRBV6-6,.,TRBD1,TRBJ2-2,CASSLWFAGTGNTGELFF,TGTGCCAGCAGTCTTTGGTTCGCCGGGACAGGGAACACCGGGGAGCTGTTTTTT
TRBV6-5,few,.,TRBJ1-5,CASSYAGVGLTQPQHF,TGTGCCAGCAGTTACGCCGGGGTGGGCCTCACTCAGCCCCAGCATTTT
TRBV3-1/TRBV3-2,.,.,TRBJ2-1,CASSPVRNSDEQFF,TGTGCCAGCAGCCCTGTTCGCAACTCGGATGAGCAGTTCTTC
TRBV5-1,few,.,TRBJ1-5,CASSLAGNQPQHF,TGCGCCAGCAGCTTGGCGGGGAATCAGCCCCAGCATTTT
TRBV5-1,.,TRBD2,TRBJ2-1,CASTPGGSYNEQFF,TGCGCCAGCACGCCGGGAGGCTCCTACAATGAGCAGTTCTTC
TRBV6-8,.,TRBD1,TRBJ1-4,CASAWTGPNEKLFF,TGTGCCAGCGCCTGGACAGGTCCTAATGAAAAACTGTTTTTT
TRBV6-1,.,.,TRBJ1-2,CASSEGLNYGYTF,TGTGCCAGCAGTGAAGGGCTTAACTATGGCTACACCTTC
TRBV14,.,.,TRBJ1-6,CASSQGGPLHF,TGTGCCAGCAGCCAAGGAGGGCCCCTCCACTTT
TRBV2,.,.,TRBJ2-3,CASRALASGTDTQYF,TGTGCCAGCAGGGCTTTAGCATCCGGCACAGATACGCAGTATTTT
TRBV6-4,.,TRBD1,TRBJ1-2,CASSARTGGGYTF,TGTGCCAGCAGTGCCAGGACAGGCGGTGGCTACACCTTC
TRBV3-1/TRBV3-2,once,.,TRBJ2-1,CASSPPGTLEQFF,TGTGCCAGCAGCCCCCCCGGGACTCTGGAGCAGTTCTTC
TRBV3-1/TRBV3-2,few,.,TRBJ2-2,CASSQALGAGELFF,TGTGCCAGCAGCCAAGCCTTGGGAGCCGGGGAGCTGTTTTTT
TRBV10-3,.,.,TRBJ2-2,CAISSTTENTGELFF,TGTGCCATCAGTTCCACGACTGAGAACACCGGGGAGCTGTTTTTT
TRBV28,.,.,TRBJ2-3,CASYSGEGPDTQYF,TGTGCCAGTTATAGCGGAGAGGGTCCAGATACGCAGTATTTT
TRBV5-6,.,.,TRBJ1-1,CASSLAWQRQAFF,TGTGCCAGCAGCTTGGCCTGGCAGCGCCAGGCTTTCTTT
TRBV19,once,.,TRBJ1-2,CASSESYGYTF,TGTGCCAGCTCTGAGTCCTATGGCTACACCTTC
TRBV14,.,TRBD1,TRBJ1-6,CASSQGRGDRISPLHF,TGTGCCAGCAGCCAAGGGAGAGGGGACAGAATTTCACCCCTCCACTTT
TRBV3-1/TRBV3-2,once,TRBD1,TRBJ1-4,CASSQTPTGGNEKLFF,TGTGCCAGCAGCCAGACACCGACAGGGGGTAATGAAAAACTGTTTTTT
TRBV18,.,TRBD1,TRBJ1-6,CASSPRDSNSPLHF,TGTGCCAGCTCACCAAGGGACAGCAATTCACCCCTCCACTTT